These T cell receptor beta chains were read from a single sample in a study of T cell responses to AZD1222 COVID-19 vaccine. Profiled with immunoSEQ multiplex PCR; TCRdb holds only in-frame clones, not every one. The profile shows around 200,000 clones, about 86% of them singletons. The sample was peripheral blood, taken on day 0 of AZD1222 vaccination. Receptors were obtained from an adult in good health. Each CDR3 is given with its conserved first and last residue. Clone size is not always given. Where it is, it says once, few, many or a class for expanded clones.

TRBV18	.	CASSPPAGLTRANYGYTF
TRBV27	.	CASSYSRGVYYGYTF
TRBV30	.	CAWDRGGDTIYF
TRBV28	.	CAAGRSYEQYF
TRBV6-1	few	CASSERWRGPTDTQYF
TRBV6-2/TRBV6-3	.	CASSRHSGNSGNTIYF
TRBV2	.	CASSAGQGATYEQYF
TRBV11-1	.	CASSYRQGAYEQYF
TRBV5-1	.	CASSMGQGLGYTF
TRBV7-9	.	CASRSSPSDTQYF
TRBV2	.	CASSQGENTEAFF
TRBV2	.	CASNAGPSTDTQYF
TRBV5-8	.	CASSFQGLAGPSTGELFF
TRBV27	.	CASRRSGGTDTQYF
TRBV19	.	CASATGVGDYGYTF
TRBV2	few	CASSEAVRQRDTEAFF
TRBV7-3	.	CASSLEGGYGYTF
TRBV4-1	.	CASSQVIQGAYEQYF
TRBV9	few	CASSVSPGAFSEKLFF
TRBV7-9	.	CASSFRDRGNEQFF
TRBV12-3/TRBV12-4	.	CASSLDRNYGYTF
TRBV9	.	CASSVRQGAYEQYF
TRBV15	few	CATSRVSGQGTEAFF
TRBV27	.	CASSLSRADTQYF
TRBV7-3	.	CASSPTLAPGANVLTF
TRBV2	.	CASRKAGAGAEQFF
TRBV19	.	CASSTGQPGGAFF
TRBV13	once	CASSERGNEQFF
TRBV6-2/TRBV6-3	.	CASSYSIQGLAEQFF
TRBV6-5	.	CASRVGQGYSYEQYF
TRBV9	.	CASSPPFGADTQYF
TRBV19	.	CASSIKKGSNQPQHF
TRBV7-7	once	CASSPTSGGSYEQYF
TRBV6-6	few	CASSYSNLFYEQYF
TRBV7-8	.	CASSLGSGGFPYEQYF
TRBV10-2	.	CASSDRQGRLDEQFF
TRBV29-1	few	CSVGSGTGGSYNEQFF
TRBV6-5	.	CASSNQANTEAFF
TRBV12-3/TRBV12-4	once	CASSRGNTEAFF
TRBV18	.	CASSYQGHTEAFF
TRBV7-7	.	CASSLELDRPQHF
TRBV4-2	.	CASRKSGGSTDTQYF
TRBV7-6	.	CASSSRVGRKEETQYF
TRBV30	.	CAWSKDSGAYEQYF
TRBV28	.	CASSPRQGWGNQPQHF
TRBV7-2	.	CASSLPAETQYF
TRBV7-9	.	CASSILASEAFF
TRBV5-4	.	CASGSGGVYEQYF
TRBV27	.	CASSLSVGGNYGYTF
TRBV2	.	CASSGKRTDSTFYGYTF
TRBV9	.	CASSAGGVGEKLFF
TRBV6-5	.	CASSPDRGLGEQYF
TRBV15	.	CATGPGLAGEQFF
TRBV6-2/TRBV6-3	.	CASSYRDATDTQYF
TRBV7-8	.	CASSLAAGQGKNGYTF